These 28 T cell receptor beta chains were sequenced from one sample in a study of STAT5B mutations in CD4+ large granular lymphocyte leukemia. The repertoire was sequenced with immunoSEQ multiplex PCR; TCRdb's copy has only in-frame clones and lacks some. The sample consists of roughly 32,000 clones, roughly nine tenths of them appearing once. Specimen: CD4+ T cells from blood buffy coats. Receptors originate from a human donor in good health.

The chain uses TRBV9 and TRBJ2-1, with 12 bases fitting TRBD2. V gave up 1 base and J gave up 7 bases; unmatched junction bases: 6. CDR1 SGDLS and CDR2 YYNGEE come from the germline V gene. There are 16 residues in the CDR3. The CDR3 DNA is TGTGCCAGCAGCGTAAGACTAGCGGGAGTTGAGAATGAGCAGTTCTTC. It codes for CASSVRLAGVENEQFF.

The chain has TRBV5-1 and TRBJ2-3; 7 bases are a match to TRBD1. The germline CDR1 and CDR2 sequences are SGHRS and YFSETQ. J gave up 4 bases and V 3 bases, and 5 bases lay outside the gene matches. There are 14 residues in the CDR3. CDR3 in amino acids: CASSSGTASDTQYF. Written as DNA, the CDR3 is TGCGCCAGCAGCTCCGGGACAGCCTCAGATACGCAGTATTTT.

The chain employs TRBV19 and TRBJ2-2; TRBD2 might be the D (5 bases). V lost 0 bases to trimming and J lost 5 bases, with 10 bases between them. Germline V gene data show CDR1 as LNHDA and CDR2 as SQIVND (reference sequence). This CDR3 is 15 amino acids long. The CDR3 region has the DNA TGTGCCAGTAGTATAGATCTATTAGCGACCGGGGAGCTGTTTTTT. Protein: CASSIDLLATGELFF.

V gene TRBV5-5 combines with J gene TRBJ2-3; D gene uncertain. There are 14 residues in the CDR3. V was trimmed by 7 bases and J by 0 bases, leaving 12 bases between them. In germline, CDR1 is SGHKS, CDR2 YYEKEE (reference sequence). Here the CDR3 DNA reads TGTGCCAGCTTAAGCTTCAAAAGCACAGATACGCAGTATTTT. This codes for CASLSFKSTDTQYF.

The V and J genes are TRBV4-2 and TRBJ2-5; 15 bases fit TRBD2. In germline, CDR1 is LGHNA, CDR2 YNFKEQ. The CDR3 has 19 residues. V was clipped by 2 bases and J by 0 bases; unmatched bases: 7. Written as DNA, the CDR3 is TGTGCCAGCAGCCAACGGGGACTAGCGGGAGGAGGTGACCAAGAGACCCAGTACTTC. This gives the protein CASSQRGLAGGGDQETQYF.

The chain carries TRBV28 and TRBJ2-5; D might be TRBD1 (6 bases). The length of the CDR3 is 18 residues. Germline V gives CDR1 MDHEN, CDR2 SYDVKM. V lost 1 base, J lost 1 base, and 19 bases lay in between. This CDR3 is CASSLSQGFGSVQETQYF. As DNA, the CDR3 is TGTGCCAGCAGTTTATCCCAGGGGTTCGGGTCGGTCCAAGAGACCCAGTACTTC.

The V call is TRBV10-3, the J call TRBJ2-2; a possible D gene is TRBD1 (7 bases). The ends were cut back, 8 bases at V and 2 bases at J, with 18 bases in the middle. CDR1 ENHRY and CDR2 SYGVKD come from the germline V gene. The CDR3 is made up of 16 amino acids. Here the CDR3 DNA reads TGTGCCATCGGGGGGACAGACTCACGTAACACCGGGGAGCTGTTTTTT. Encoded protein: CAIGGTDSRNTGELFF.

The chain joins TRBV5-1 to TRBJ1-1, with D perhaps TRBD1 (6 bases). Trimming left V 5 bases short and J 1 base short, with 12 bases between. Germline CDR1 SGHRS, CDR2 YFSETQ. The length of the CDR3 is 14 residues. The CDR3 nucleotides are TGCGCCAGCAGTAGGGAACAGGGGAACACTGAAGCTTTCTTT. It specifies CASSREQGNTEAFF.

The J gene is TRBJ1-2, the V gene TRBV28; perhaps TRBD1 as D (5 bases). The germline V and J ends were trimmed by 4 bases and 5 bases, with 17 bases remaining between them. The CDR3 is 15 amino acids. Germline CDR1 MDHEN, CDR2 SYDVKM. The CDR3 reads CASSSQGEGIYGYTF. In DNA form, the CDR3 reads TGTGCCAGCAGTTCGCAGGGTGAGGGTATATATGGCTACACCTTC.

This clone was seen only a few times. The rearrangement joins TRBV4-2 to TRBJ1-1; possibly TRBD1 for D (5 bases). Germline V gene lookup returns CDR1 LGHNA and CDR2 YNFKEQ. With 0 bases removed from V and 1 base from J, the gap between germline ends came to 15 bases. The CDR3 totals 17 residues. As DNA, the CDR3 is TGTGCCAGCAGCCAAGATTCCGACTTTGGGGGGAACACTGAAGCTTTCTTT. This translates into CASSQDSDFGGNTEAFF.

The chain has TRBV29-1 and TRBJ1-1; maybe TRBD1 (6 bases). The CDR3 is made up of 14 amino acids. From germline, CDR1 is SQVTM and CDR2 ANQGSEA. Between the trimmed V and J ends, which lost 2 bases and 4 bases, there was a span of 14 bases. The CDR3 here is CSVEPAGGRTEAFF. CDR3 in DNA: TGCAGCGTTGAACCCGCGGGGGGGCGCACTGAAGCTTTCTTT.

V and J are TRBV5-4 and TRBJ1-2; maybe TRBD1 (6 bases). V lost 4 bases and J 3 bases, leaving 19 bases between the germline ends. The CDR3 has 16 amino acids. Germline lookup yields CDR1 SGHNT and CDR2 YYREEE (reference sequence). DNA of the CDR3: TGTGCCAGCAGCCGGCACCGGGGGGCTGTCGACTATGGCTACACCTTC. Protein sequence: CASSRHRGAVDYGYTF.

CDR3 coding DNA: TGCGCCAGCAGCTGGACTAGCGGGAGCCCAGGTGCCGGGGAGCTGTTTTTT. Protein product: CASSWTSGSPGAGELFF. The rearrangement joins TRBV5-1 to TRBJ2-2, with 13 positions matching TRBD2. J lost 6 bases, V lost 3 bases, and 8 bases had no gene match. The germline gives CDR1 SGHRS, CDR2 YFSETQ. The length of the CDR3 is 17 residues. Full variable domain (missing parts from reference TRBV5-1 and TRBJ2-2): KAGVTQTPRYLIKTRGQQVTLSCSPISGHRSVSWYQQTPGQGLQFLFEYFSETQRNKGNFPGRFSGRQFSNSRSEMNVSTLELGDSALYLCASSWTSGSPGAGELFFGEGSRLTVL.

The CDR3 DNA follows: TGTGCCAGCAGCTCAGGGGGCGCTTATGGGGCCAACGTCCTGACTTTC. Translation: CASSSGGAYGANVLTF. The chain carries TRBV7-3 and TRBJ2-6; 8 nucleotides agree with TRBD1. V dropped 4 bases and J dropped 3; count of bases not matched to a gene: 5. The CDR3 extends over 16 amino acids. Germline CDR1 SGHTA, CDR2 FQGTGA.

The chain employs TRBV6-1 and TRBJ2-5; D possibly corresponds to TRBD2 (6 bases). Trimming took off 1 base at V and 1 base at J, with 10 bases between the two ends. Germline assignment: CDR1 MNHNS and CDR2 SASEGT. CDR3 length: 15 amino acids. The CDR3 protein is CASSEGLGGQETQYF. The CDR3 DNA is TGTGCCAGCAGTGAAGGGTTGGGGGGCCAAGAGACCCAGTACTTC.

Only a few counts were recorded for this clone. This chain connects TRBV7-9 to TRBJ1-2, with TRBD1 identical over 8 bases. J lost 12 bases, V lost 6 bases, and 15 bases had no gene match. The CDR3 loop spans 14 amino acids. Per the germline V gene, CDR1 is SEHNR and CDR2 is FQNEAQ (reference sequence). CDR3 sequence (DNA): TGTGCCAGCAGTGACACCCTGGGACAGGCATCTCACACCTTC. Its protein product is CASSDTLGQASHTF.

The rearrangement uses TRBV10-2 and TRBJ2-3; D may be TRBD2 (5 bases). V lost 5 bases and J lost 5, with 8 bases in between. CDR1 is WSHSY and CDR2 is SAAADI in the germline V gene. The CDR3 is made up of 12 amino acids. Here the CDR3 reads CASSSGIDTQYF. The CDR3 nucleotides are TGCGCCAGCAGTTCCGGGATAGATACGCAGTATTTT.

This clone was picked up one time. The rearrangement joins TRBV7-9 to TRBJ2-2, with D maybe TRBD1 (6 bases). Germline CDR1 and CDR2: SEHNR and FQNEAQ (reference sequence). The CDR3 sequence is 14 residues long. Trimming took off 6 bases at V and 6 bases at J, with 14 bases between the two ends. The CDR3 DNA follows: TGTGCCAGCAGGAGACAGGAATTAGCCGGGGAGCTGTTTTTT. Its translation is CASRRQELAGELFF.

Only one count was recorded for this clone. V usage is TRBV6-6 and J usage is TRBJ2-5; D call uncertain. The CDR3 runs to 15 residues. Germline V gives CDR1 MNHNY, CDR2 SVGAGI (reference sequence). Trimming left V 7 bases short and J 4 bases short, with 19 bases between. The CDR3 reads CASTPRVGLSETQYF. As DNA, the CDR3 is TGTGCCAGCACCCCAAGGGTGGGTCTCTCAGAGACCCAGTACTTC.

The chain links TRBV5-1 to TRBJ1-4; possible D gene TRBD1, 6 bases. CDR1 and CDR2 (germline): SGHRS, YFSETQ. The CDR3 is made up of 16 amino acids. Trimming removed 0 bases at V and 0 bases at J, with 9 bases between. CDR3 sequence: CASSLGGATTNEKLFF. The CDR3, as DNA: TGCGCCAGCAGCTTGGGGGGGGCCACAACTAATGAAAAACTGTTTTTT.

DNA of the CDR3: TGTGCCAGCAGTTGGACAGGGGGGTCGACTAATGAAAAACTGTTTTTT. As protein: CASSWTGGSTNEKLFF. V usage is TRBV7-2 and J usage is TRBJ1-4; 10 bases fit TRBD1. The CDR3 sequence is 16 residues long. The J segment lost 2 bases and the V segment lost 6 bases, leaving 6 bases of the junction unmatched. CDR1 SGHTA and CDR2 FQGNSA come from the germline V gene.

The chain combines TRBV7-9 with TRBJ2-5; D call uncertain. Germline V lookup: CDR1 SEHNR, CDR2 FQNEAQ (reference sequence). V was pared by 2 bases and J by 4 bases, with 26 bases between. This CDR3 spans 19 amino acids. The CDR3 nucleotides read TGTGCCAGCAGCTTACGACCTAGGGATTTGGGGATAGTCAGAGAGACCCAGTACTTC. This codes for CASSLRPRDLGIVRETQYF.

This clone appeared a few times. This chain uses TRBV27 with TRBJ1-2; the match to TRBD1 covers 10 bases. The CDR3 has 13 amino acids. Germline CDR1 and CDR2: MNHEY and SMNVEV (reference sequence). V lost 3 bases, J lost 7 bases, and 2 bases stayed unmatched. The CDR3 nucleotides are TGTGCCAGCAGTTTGGGACAGGGGCTTGGCTACACCTTC. Residues: CASSLGQGLGYTF.

The J gene is TRBJ2-1, the V gene TRBV9; 13 bases line up with TRBD2. From germline, CDR1 is SGDLS and CDR2 YYNGEE. The ends lost 3 bases at V and 8 bases at J; junction bases unmatched: 14. The CDR3 covers 18 residues. The CDR3 here is CASSEGLAGIGTSDEQFF. As DNA, the CDR3 is TGTGCCAGCAGCGAGGGACTAGCGGGGATTGGGACGAGCGATGAGCAGTTCTTC.

The V and J genes are TRBV28 and TRBJ1-1; TRBD1 is a possible D gene (5 bases). The length of the CDR3 is 16 residues. Between the trimmed V and J ends, which lost 4 bases and 1 base, there was a span of 16 bases. From germline, CDR1 is MDHEN and CDR2 SYDVKM. This CDR3 reads CASSWIPGTANTEAFF. In DNA form, the CDR3 reads TGTGCCAGCAGTTGGATACCTGGGACGGCGAACACTGAAGCTTTCTTT.

The chain's CDR3 is CASSLGLAGATGELFF. The CDR3 DNA reads TGTGCCAGCAGCCTCGGACTAGCGGGAGCCACCGGGGAGCTGTTTTTT. The chain combines TRBV7-3 with TRBJ2-2, with 13 positions matching TRBD2. The CDR3 runs 16 residues. V shed 5 bases, J shed 4 bases, and the junction held 4 bases outside the gene matches. Germline V gene data show CDR1 as SGHTA and CDR2 as FQGTGA.

The J gene is TRBJ2-5, the V gene TRBV27, with 9 nucleotides matching TRBD1. Germline V gene sequence: CDR1 MNHEY, CDR2 SMNVEV (reference sequence). The CDR3 is 15 residues long. V gave up 3 bases and J gave up 3 bases; unmatched junction bases: 5. The DNA for the CDR3 is TGTGCCAGCAGTTTCATGGGACAGGGTGAAGAGACCCAGTACTTC. It encodes CASSFMGQGEETQYF.

The chain couples TRBV28 to TRBJ2-1, with 7 bases fitting TRBD1. CDR3 length equals 13 residues. Germline values: CDR1 MDHEN, CDR2 SYDVKM. After removal of 6 bases from V and 6 bases from J, the junction contained 5 bases not matched to a gene. DNA of the CDR3: TGTGCCAGCAGCACGGGACAGTCCAATGAGCAGTTCTTC. As protein: CASSTGQSNEQFF.